What follows are 28 T cell receptor beta chains derived from one specimen sequenced in a study of technical replicates of blood from several donors. TCRdb's copy holds only in-frame clones and misses some; the assay was immunoSEQ multiplex PCR. The data show about 75,000 clones, about 97% seen once. Sequencing was carried out using T cells isolated from PBMCs. Receptors originate from a human donor in good health.

This rearrangement joins TRBV4-1 to TRBJ1-4; weak D call: TRBD1 (5 bases). Trimming left V 1 base short and J 3 bases short, with 9 bases between. In germline, CDR1 is MGHRA, CDR2 YSYEKL. The CDR3 spans 15 residues. The CDR3 nucleotides read TGCGCCAGCAGCCAAGTTACGGGGGCTAATGAAAAACTGTTTTTT. It is translated as CASSQVTGANEKLFF.

The chain has TRBV6-1 and TRBJ1-5; 7 positions match TRBD1. Germline V gene sequence: CDR1 MNHNS, CDR2 SASEGT. The CDR3 is 17 residues long. The J segment lost 3 bases and the V segment lost 1 base, leaving 9 bases of the junction unmatched. The CDR3: CASSEGQGGFYNQPQHF. Written as DNA, the CDR3 is TGTGCCAGCAGTGAAGGACAGGGCGGTTTTTACAATCAGCCCCAGCATTTT.

This rearrangement joins TRBV9 to TRBJ2-7; 7 nucleotides match TRBD1. V shed 0 bases and J 2 bases; nucleotides not matched to a gene: 2. Germline-derived CDR1 and CDR2 are SGDLS and YYNGEE. The CDR3 has 14 residues. CDR3 sequence (DNA): TGTGCCAGCAGCGTAGTGGGGACAGCCTACGAGCAGTACTTC. Its translation: CASSVVGTAYEQYF.

The sample holds one count of this clone. CDR3 nucleotides: TGTGCCACCAGCAGAGATAGCCCTCTAGACAGGGGGCCGAATGGCTACACCTTC. As protein: CATSRDSPLDRGPNGYTF. The chain combines TRBV15 with TRBJ1-2; TRBD1 agrees at 10 bases. Trimming cost V 0 bases and J 6 bases; bases outside gene matches: 13. The CDR3 spans 18 residues. Germline V lookup: CDR1 LNHNV, CDR2 YYDKDF (reference sequence).

This chain uses TRBV15 with TRBJ1-5, with no clear D. The CDR3 has 14 amino acids. Germline lookup yields CDR1 LNHNV and CDR2 YYDKDF (reference sequence). V lost 6 bases and J 0 bases, leaving 9 bases between the germline ends. CDR3 nucleotides: TGTGCCACCAGGGGCGAATCTAGCAATCAGCCCCAGCATTTT. Translating gives CATRGESSNQPQHF.

The chain has TRBV5-1 and TRBJ1-5; 7 bases are shared with TRBD1. CDR1 is SGHRS, CDR2 YFSETQ, per germline. V dropped 7 bases and J dropped 1; count of bases not matched to a gene: 8. The CDR3 extends over 15 amino acids. The CDR3 sequence is CASGPWDSSNQPQHF. For the CDR3, the DNA is TGCGCCAGCGGTCCGTGGGACAGCAGCAATCAGCCCCAGCATTTT.

The rearrangement uses TRBV20-1 and TRBJ1-1; D is unclear. This CDR3 has 11 amino acids. The germline gives CDR1 DFQATT, CDR2 SNEGSKA (reference sequence). V shed 3 bases and J shed 10 bases, with 12 bases lying between them. The CDR3 loop is CSASGPPGAFF. Written as DNA, the CDR3 is TGCAGTGCTAGTGGGCCGCCCGGAGCTTTCTTT.

The CDR3 coding sequence is TGTGCCAGTAGTATGAATAGGGGGCTCATGAACACTGAAGCTTTCTTT. Encoded protein: CASSMNRGLMNTEAFF. V is TRBV19 and J is TRBJ1-1; 7 bases map to TRBD1. Germline CDR1 and CDR2: LNHDA and SQIVND (reference sequence). V dropped 3 bases and J dropped 0; count of bases not matched to a gene: 7. The CDR3 extends over 16 amino acids.

The chain has TRBV5-4 and TRBJ2-7; weak D call: TRBD2 (6 bases). Germline CDR1 and CDR2: SGHNT and YYREEE (reference sequence). V shed 4 bases and J shed 3 bases, with 14 bases lying between them. This CDR3 has 14 amino acids. This chain's CDR3 is CASSLWDSIYEQYF. CDR3 nucleotides: TGTGCCAGCAGCCTTTGGGACTCCATCTACGAGCAGTACTTC.

The rearrangement links TRBV2 to TRBJ2-1; D unresolved. CDR3 length: 13 amino acids. V shed 7 bases and J shed 4 bases, with 11 bases lying between them. Per the germline V gene, CDR1 is SNHLY and CDR2 is FYNNEI. The CDR3: CASNYVSYNEQFF. The CDR3 DNA follows: TGTGCCAGCAATTATGTCTCTTACAATGAGCAGTTCTTC.

The rearrangement links TRBV19 to TRBJ2-7; no reliable D call. V was cut by 3 bases and J by 0 bases, with 12 bases left in between. The CDR3 has 15 amino acids. Germline values: CDR1 LNHDA, CDR2 SQIVND (reference sequence). The CDR3 DNA is TGTGCCAGTAGTATTGGGCCAGGATTCTCCTACGAGCAGTACTTC. This codes for CASSIGPGFSYEQYF.

This sequence joins TRBV5-4 and TRBJ1-1, with TRBD1 as a possible D gene (6 bases). The CDR3 loop spans 13 amino acids. In germline, CDR1 is SGHNT, CDR2 YYREEE (reference sequence). V lost 3 bases and J 4 bases, leaving 10 bases between the germline ends. This CDR3 is CASSYRVTTEAFF. The DNA for the CDR3 is TGTGCCAGCAGCTACAGGGTCACCACTGAAGCTTTCTTT.

Points on this clone: The junction shows a germline mismatch at one end, possibly a read error. The rearrangement links TRBV5-1 to TRBJ1-2; 10 positions agree with TRBD1. Per the germline V gene, CDR1 is SGHRS and CDR2 is YFSETQ. This CDR3 region has 14 residues. CDR3 region: CVSSLLTGGHGYTF. CDR3 sequence (DNA): TGCGTCAGCAGCTTGTTGACAGGGGGCCATGGCTACACCTTC.

This clone occurred once. The V call is TRBV7-9, the J call TRBJ2-7; a weak D match, TRBD1 (5 bases). The V end was cut by 7 bases, the J end by 2 bases, with 21 bases between. Germline CDR1 is SEHNR and CDR2 is FQNEAQ (reference sequence). There are 16 residues in the CDR3. DNA of the CDR3: TGTGCCAGCACTTCCTACGGCCTGACAGAAACCTACGAGCAGTACTTC. This codes for CASTSYGLTETYEQYF.

The J gene is TRBJ2-1, the V gene TRBV5-1, with TRBD1 matching over 11 bases. The V gene's germline CDR1 is SGHRS and CDR2 YFSETQ. V shed 3 bases and J 6 bases; nucleotides not matched to a gene: 5. The CDR3 totals 15 residues. DNA of the CDR3: TGCGCCAGCAGCTCGTCCGGGACAGGGGGCAATGAGCAGTTCTTC. Its protein product is CASSSSGTGGNEQFF.

This clone was counted a single time. The rearrangement uses TRBV27 and TRBJ1-2; 10 nucleotides match TRBD1. Per the germline V gene, CDR1 is MNHEY and CDR2 is SMNVEV (reference sequence). The CDR3 contains 16 residues. Trimming cost V 4 bases and J 6 bases; bases outside gene matches: 11. The CDR3 DNA reads TGTGCCAGCAGTTCCCCGAAGGCGGGACAGGGGCATGGCTACACCTTC. It is translated as CASSSPKAGQGHGYTF.

This rearrangement joins TRBV4-1 to TRBJ2-1, with TRBD2 matching over 13 bases. The germline V gene has CDR1 MGHRA and CDR2 YSYEKL. The length of the CDR3 is 18 residues. V lost 3 bases and J lost 6; bases outside the gene matches: 11. CDR3 sequence reads: CASSHGLGTSGNSNEQFF. The DNA for the CDR3 is TGCGCCAGCAGCCATGGATTAGGGACTAGCGGGAATAGCAATGAGCAGTTCTTC.

The rearrangement joins TRBV11-2 to TRBJ2-7, with 8 bases lining up with TRBD1. The CDR3 contains 15 residues. Looked up from germline, CDR1 is SGHAT and CDR2 is FQNNGV. The V and J ends lost 1 base and 4 bases, in that order; junction bases with no gene match: 6. CDR3 protein: CASSLGRGRLYEQYF. The CDR3, as DNA: TGTGCCAGCAGCTTAGGCAGGGGGCGATTATACGAGCAGTACTTC.

The chain joins TRBV6-1 to TRBJ2-5; no clear D gene. The V and J ends lost 4 bases and 2 bases respectively, with 11 bases between them. The germline V gene encodes CDR1 MNHNS and CDR2 SASEGT. The CDR3 has 14 residues. The CDR3 here is CASSGVGRQETQYF. DNA for the CDR3: TGTGCCAGCAGTGGAGTGGGCCGGCAAGAGACCCAGTACTTC.

The chain links TRBV30 to TRBJ2-1; 7 bases are a match to TRBD1. Germline V lookup: CDR1 GTSNPN, CDR2 SVGIG (reference sequence). The length of the CDR3 is 14 residues. V lost 5 bases, J lost 3 bases, and 7 bases stayed unmatched. This chain's CDR3 is CAWDPGQLYNEQFF. CDR3 in DNA: TGTGCCTGGGACCCGGGACAGCTCTACAATGAGCAGTTCTTC. Together with reference TRBV30 and TRBJ2-1, the CDR3 gives the full variable domain: SQTIHQWPATLVQPVGSPLSLECTVEGTSNPNLYWYRQAAGRGLQLLFYSVGIGQISSEVPQNLSASRPQDRQFILSSKKLLLSDSGFYLCAWDPGQLYNEQFFGPGTRLTVL.

The chain joins TRBV7-8 to TRBJ2-7; possibly TRBD2 for D (5 bases). CDR1 is SGHVS and CDR2 is FQNEAQ in the germline V gene. CDR3 length: 14 residues. V dropped 5 bases and J dropped 1 base, with 12 bases sitting between them. Here the CDR3 reads CASSALRGSYEQYF. The CDR3 DNA follows: TGTGCCAGCAGCGCGCTCCGGGGATCCTACGAGCAGTACTTC.

The J gene is TRBJ1-2, the V gene TRBV5-4; a weak D match, TRBD1 (6 bases). From germline, CDR1 is SGHNT and CDR2 YYREEE (reference sequence). V was cut by 3 bases and J by 8 bases, with 32 bases left in between. The CDR3 contains 19 residues. CDR3 sequence reads: CASSSRFGGAGLYGGGYTF. In nucleotides, the CDR3 is TGTGCCAGCAGCTCGCGCTTTGGGGGGGCGGGCCTATATGGGGGCGGCTACACCTTC.

The rearrangement links TRBV28 to TRBJ2-5; D possibly corresponds to TRBD1 (6 bases). The CDR3 extends over 12 amino acids. The germline gives CDR1 MDHEN, CDR2 SYDVKM. V was cut by 5 bases and J by 9 bases, with 13 bases left in between. CDR3 sequence reads: CASSLTGKPQYF. Written as DNA, the CDR3 is TGTGCCAGCAGTCTTACAGGGAAACCCCAGTACTTC.

This rearrangement joins TRBV4-1 to TRBJ2-7; perhaps TRBD1 as D (5 bases). The CDR3 is made up of 16 amino acids. In germline, CDR1 is MGHRA, CDR2 YSYEKL. Deletions cut 4 bases from V and 0 bases from J, with 16 bases between. The CDR3 bases are TGCGCCAGCAGCCGCACCGCGGACAAAAACTCCTACGAGCAGTACTTC. Protein: CASSRTADKNSYEQYF.

V is TRBV18 and J is TRBJ2-3; D gene unclear. V lost 5 bases, J lost 5 bases, and 8 bases lay in between. The CDR3 runs 12 residues. Per the germline V gene, CDR1 is KGHSH and CDR2 is LQKENI. The chain's CDR3 is CASSADIDTQYF. As DNA, the CDR3 is TGTGCCAGCTCAGCCGACATAGATACGCAGTATTTT.

This clone was seen a handful of times. The V and J genes are TRBV15 and TRBJ1-1, with D possibly TRBD1 on 5 matching bases. V lost 4 bases, J lost 5 bases, and 14 bases lay in between. Germline lookup yields CDR1 LNHNV and CDR2 YYDKDF (reference sequence). The CDR3 covers 14 residues. CDR3 nucleotide sequence: TGTGCCACCAGCACCCAGAACAGGTTTACTGAAGCTTTCTTT. It specifies CATSTQNRFTEAFF.

This chain uses TRBV6-5 with TRBJ1-2; D ambiguous. CDR1 and CDR2 from the germline V gene are MNHEY and SVGAGI. CDR3 length: 11 amino acids. The CDR3 DNA reads TGTCTTTTGTTAGGACTTTATGGCTACACCTTC. It encodes CLLLGLYGYTF.

The rearrangement links TRBV5-4 to TRBJ1-1; D not resolved. The CDR3 loop spans 15 amino acids. Trimming left V 0 bases short and J 0 bases short, with 9 bases between. Per the germline V gene, CDR1 is SGHNT and CDR2 is YYREEE (reference sequence). CDR3 DNA sequence: TGTGCCAGCAGCTTGGATGGGCAGCTGAACACTGAAGCTTTCTTT. Protein sequence: CASSLDGQLNTEAFF.